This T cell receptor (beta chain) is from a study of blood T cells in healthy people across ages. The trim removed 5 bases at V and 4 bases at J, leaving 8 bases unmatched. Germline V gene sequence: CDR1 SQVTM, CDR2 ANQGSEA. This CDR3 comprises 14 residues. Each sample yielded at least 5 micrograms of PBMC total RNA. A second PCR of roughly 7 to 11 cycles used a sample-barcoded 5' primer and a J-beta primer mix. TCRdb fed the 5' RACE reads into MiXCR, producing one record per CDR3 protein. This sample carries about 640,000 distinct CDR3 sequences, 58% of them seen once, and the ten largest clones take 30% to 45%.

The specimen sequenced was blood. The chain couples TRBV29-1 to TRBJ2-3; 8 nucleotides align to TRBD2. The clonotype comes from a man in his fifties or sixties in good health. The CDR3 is CSVSLAGGADTQYF. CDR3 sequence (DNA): TGCAGCGTTTCTTTGGCGGGGGGCGCAGATACGCAGTATTTT.